This T cell receptor beta chain was identified in a study of blood T cell repertoires in COVID-19. Across the study: In each case, the material was cDNA or gDNA derived from T cells, B-cell-depleted T cells, or PBMCs.

Those enrolled in Seattle joined during active infection and were followed longitudinally afterward. Original methodology: Amplifying reference gene primers gave estimates of nucleated cell counts. Measured with immunoSEQ multiplex PCR; TCRdb has only the in-frame clones, and not every one. Clone size and V and J calls were adopted from that table, with D and trimming inferred from the DNA. This repertoire shows roughly 260,000 clones, roughly 90% found once; its top ten account for roughly 12%. The germline V gene encodes CDR1 SGHRS and CDR2 YFSETQ. The CDR3 sequence is 14 residues long. The V gene end was trimmed by 0 bases and the J gene end by 9 bases; junction bases not matched to a gene: 5.

Sample: peripheral blood. The chain recombines TRBV5-1 with TRBJ2-1; TRBD2 aligns across 8 bases. The clonotype was recovered from a woman in her thirties with COVID-19, enrolled during active disease. CDR3: CASSLAGGPGEQFF. CDR3 DNA sequence: TGCGCCAGCAGCTTGGCGGGAGGGCCTGGTGAGCAGTTCTTC.